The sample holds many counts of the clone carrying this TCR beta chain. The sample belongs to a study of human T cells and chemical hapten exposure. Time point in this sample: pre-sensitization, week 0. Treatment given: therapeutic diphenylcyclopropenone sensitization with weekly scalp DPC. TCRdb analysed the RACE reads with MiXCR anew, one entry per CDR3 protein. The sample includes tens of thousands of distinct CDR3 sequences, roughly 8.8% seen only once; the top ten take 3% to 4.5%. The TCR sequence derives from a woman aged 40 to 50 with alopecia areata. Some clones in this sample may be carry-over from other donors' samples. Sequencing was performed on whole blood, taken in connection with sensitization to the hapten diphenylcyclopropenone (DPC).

CDR3 amino acids: CSANRPSGGAKNEQFF. CDR3 sequence (DNA): TGCAGTGCTAACCGACCTAGCGGGGGGGCCAAAAATGAGCAGTTCTTC. V gene TRBV20-1 combines with J gene TRBJ2-1; 12 bases are shared with TRBD2. The CDR3 contains 16 residues. Losses at the gene ends were 4 bases for V and 7 bases for J; bases not matched to a gene: 11. Looked up from germline, CDR1 is DFQATT and CDR2 is SNEGSKA (reference sequence).